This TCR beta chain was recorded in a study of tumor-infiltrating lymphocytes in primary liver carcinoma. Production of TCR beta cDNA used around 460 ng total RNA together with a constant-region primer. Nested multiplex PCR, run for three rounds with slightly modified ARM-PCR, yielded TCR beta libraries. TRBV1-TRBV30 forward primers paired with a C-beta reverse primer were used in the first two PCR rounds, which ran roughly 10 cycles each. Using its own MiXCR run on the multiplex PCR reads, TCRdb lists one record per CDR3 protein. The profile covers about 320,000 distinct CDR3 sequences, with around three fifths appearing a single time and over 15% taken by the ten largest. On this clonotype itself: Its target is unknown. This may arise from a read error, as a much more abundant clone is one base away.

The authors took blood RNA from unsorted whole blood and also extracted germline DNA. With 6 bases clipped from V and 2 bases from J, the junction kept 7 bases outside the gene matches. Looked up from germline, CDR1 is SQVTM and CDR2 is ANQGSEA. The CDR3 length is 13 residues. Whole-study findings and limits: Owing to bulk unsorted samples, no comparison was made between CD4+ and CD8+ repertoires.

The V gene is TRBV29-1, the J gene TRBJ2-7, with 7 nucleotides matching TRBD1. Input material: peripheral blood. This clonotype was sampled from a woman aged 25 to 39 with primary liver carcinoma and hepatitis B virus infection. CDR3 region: CSVGTEPTYEQYF. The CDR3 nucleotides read TGCAGCGTCGGGACAGAGCCTACCTACGAGCAGTACTTC.